What follows describes a single TCR beta chain. Antigen specificity is unknown. Produced via immunoSEQ multiplex PCR; TCRdb's table is partial and in-frame only. Of about 680,000 clones listed, 89% are singletons. The CDR3 sequence is 15 residues long. After removal of 6 bases from V and 4 bases from J, the junction contained 8 bases not matched to a gene. Looked up from germline, CDR1 is MGHRA and CDR2 is YSYEKL. The data were obtained in a study of Ad26.COV2.S vaccination and SARS-CoV-2 variants. At the level of the study: Intramuscular Ad26.COV2.S at 5x10^10 or 1x10^11 viral particles.

Treatment noted: around 19 received Ad26.COV2.S at low or high dose, single or two shots; about 5 received placebo; per-sample allocation not given. Repertoires come from day 63 after the first vaccine or placebo injection. Cohort 1b enrolled adults aged 18-55 years in Boston. Findings and caveats of the study: Researchers reported similar non-spike TCR breadth in vaccine and placebo recipients. Breadth and depth estimates from TCRs may understate total T cell responses.

This chain uses TRBV4-1 with TRBJ2-3; TRBD2 matches at 9 bases. This TCR derives from a person aged 18-65 years who received the Ad26.COV2.S COVID-19 vaccine or a placebo. The specimen was peripheral blood, collected in a trial of Ad26.COV2.S vaccine versus placebo. CDR3 nucleotides: TGCGCCAGCAGGATCGGCGGGGGGGCGGCAGATACGCAGTATTTT. As protein: CASRIGGGAADTQYF.